This passage covers 25 T cell receptor beta chains from one sample sequenced in a study of T-cell memory formation after mild COVID-19. TCRdb analysed the 5' RACE reads with MiXCR anew, one entry per CDR3 protein. Counted here are 200,000 to 300,000 distinct CDR3 sequences, 16% occurring once; the ten biggest clones make up approximately 20%. The sequenced material came from PBMCs or a T cell subset sorted from them (not recorded which). The receptors originated from a man younger than 35 who had mild COVID-19 (a few samples of this study predate the infection). Cell type and time point are not known.

This clonotype has ten or more counts. For the CDR3, the DNA is TGCGCCAGCAGTCCCTTGGACCCGAAGACCCAGTACTTC. It yields the protein CASSPLDPKTQYF. This chain connects TRBV4-1 to TRBJ2-5; D gene uncertain. V was clipped by 6 bases and J by 6 bases, with 14 bases between them. CDR1 is MGHRA and CDR2 is YSYEKL in the germline V gene. The CDR3 totals 13 residues.

This clonotype was observed a few times. V is TRBV7-2 and J is TRBJ1-1; no clear D gene. Trimming cost V 6 bases and J 2 bases, with 10 bases left between them. The germline V gene has CDR1 SGHTA and CDR2 FQGNSA. The CDR3 is 13 residues long. CDR3 loop: CASRNPGNTEAFF. CDR3 DNA sequence: TGTGCCAGCAGGAATCCGGGAAACACTGAAGCTTTCTTT. Full variable domain (rest looked up from reference TRBV7-2 and TRBJ1-1): GAGVSQSPSNKVTEKGKDVELRCDPISGHTALYWYRQSLGQGLEFLIYFQGNSAPDKSGLPSDRFSAERTGGSVSTLTIQRTQQEDSAVYLCASRNPGNTEAFFGQGTRLTVV.

The chain uses TRBV20-1 and TRBJ2-5; D perhaps matches TRBD2 (5 bases). V was pared by 6 bases and J by 1 base, with 12 bases between. CDR3 length: 13 residues. The germline gives CDR1 DFQATT, CDR2 SNEGSKA (reference sequence). The chain's CDR3 is CSARTDIQETQYF. The CDR3 nucleotides are TGCAGTGCCAGGACTGACATCCAAGAGACCCAGTACTTC.

This clonotype has just a few counts. V is TRBV20-1 and J is TRBJ2-3, with D perhaps TRBD2 (6 bases). The CDR3 consists of 14 residues. Trimming stripped 6 bases from V and 0 bases from J, with 13 bases between. CDR1 is DFQATT, CDR2 SNEGSKA, per germline (reference sequence). The CDR3 DNA follows: TGCAGTGCGGGCATTAGCGGTAGCACAGATACGCAGTATTTT. Protein product: CSAGISGSTDTQYF.

This clonotype has only a few counts. The chain has TRBV20-1 and TRBJ2-5; a possible D gene is TRBD1 (5 bases). Germline V gene data show CDR1 as DFQATT and CDR2 as SNEGSKA (reference sequence). This CDR3 comprises 13 residues. V was clipped by 3 bases and J by 1 base, with 9 bases between them. This CDR3 is CSASQGIQETQYF. The CDR3 DNA reads TGCAGTGCTAGCCAGGGTATCCAAGAGACCCAGTACTTC.

The chain uses TRBV20-1 and TRBJ1-5; D may be TRBD1 (6 bases). Germline CDR1 is DFQATT and CDR2 is SNEGSKA (reference sequence). Between the trimmed V and J ends, which lost 3 bases and 6 bases, there was a span of 12 bases. The CDR3 has 13 amino acids. CDR3 in DNA: TGCAGTGCTAGGGGGGGCGTAGGTCAGCCCCAGCATTTT. This translates into CSARGGVGQPQHF.

This clonotype was found a few times. V gene TRBV4-3 combines with J gene TRBJ2-1; 10 nucleotides line up with TRBD1. This CDR3 is built from 16 residues. Looked up from germline, CDR1 is LGHNA and CDR2 is YSLEER. V lost 1 base and J lost 2; bases outside the gene matches: 2. CDR3 loop: CASSQGTGGPYNEQFF. DNA of the CDR3: TGCGCCAGCAGCCAAGGGACAGGGGGACCCTACAATGAGCAGTTCTTC.

The rearrangement links TRBV7-2 to TRBJ2-3; TRBD2 matches 8 bases. This CDR3 has 15 residues. The V segment lost 7 bases and the J segment 0 bases; nucleotides outside the gene matches: 6. CDR1 and CDR2 (germline): SGHTA, FQGNSA. Here the CDR3 reads CASIRGGSSTDTQYF. The CDR3 coding sequence is TGTGCCAGCATCCGGGGGGGCTCTAGCACAGATACGCAGTATTTT.

J is TRBJ1-1 and V is TRBV27; 7 bases align to TRBD1. Trimming took 6 bases from V and 1 from J; bases not matched to a gene: 2. The germline CDR1 and CDR2 sequences are MNHEY and SMNVEV (reference sequence). The CDR3 extends over 13 amino acids. CDR3 sequence reads: CASSHRGNTEAFF. The CDR3 DNA follows: TGTGCCAGCAGCCACAGGGGGAACACTGAAGCTTTCTTT.

This clonotype appeared a few times. The V call is TRBV29-1, the J call TRBJ1-1, with a tentative D call TRBD1 (5 bases). V lost 7 bases to trimming and J lost 5 bases, with 14 bases between them. The germline gives CDR1 SQVTM, CDR2 ANQGSEA. This CDR3 is 12 amino acids long. The CDR3 is CSEKGLGTEAFF. Written as DNA, the CDR3 is TGCAGCGAGAAGGGGCTTGGGACTGAAGCTTTCTTT.

CDR3 in amino acids: CASSARGGFQETQYF. Written as DNA, the CDR3 is TGTGCCAGCAGCGCCCGTGGGGGATTCCAAGAGACCCAGTACTTC. V gene TRBV9 combines with J gene TRBJ2-5; D possibly matches TRBD1 or TRBD2 (5 bases each). The CDR3 runs to 15 residues. V was cut by 3 bases and J by 1 base, with 13 bases left in between. Germline CDR1 is SGDLS and CDR2 is YYNGEE. Complete variable domain (other parts from reference TRBV9 and TRBJ2-5): DSGVTQTPKHLITATGQRVTLRCSPRSGDLSVYWYQQSLDQGLQFLIQYYNGEERAKGNILERFSAQQFPDLHSELNLSSLELGDSALYFCASSARGGFQETQYFGPGTRLLVL.

The chain combines TRBV9 with TRBJ2-5; D possibly corresponds to TRBD2 (6 bases). This CDR3 region has 17 residues. From germline, CDR1 is SGDLS and CDR2 YYNGEE. V lost 3 bases and J lost 4, with 22 bases in between. CDR3 amino acids: CASSERPAGLGGETQYF. The CDR3 nucleotides read TGTGCCAGCAGCGAGCGTCCCGCGGGACTCGGGGGAGAGACCCAGTACTTC.

This clonotype was detected a few times. The V gene is TRBV4-3, the J gene TRBJ2-5; 7 nucleotides line up with TRBD1. The J segment lost 2 bases and the V segment lost 3 bases, leaving 9 bases of the junction unmatched. CDR3 length equals 16 residues. The germline V gene encodes CDR1 LGHNA and CDR2 YSLEER. The CDR3 coding sequence is TGCGCCAGCAGCCATCCTGCGACAGGGCAACAAGAGACCCAGTACTTC. This translates into CASSHPATGQQETQYF.

This clonotype was detected only a few times. This rearrangement joins TRBV20-1 to TRBJ2-3; no reliable D call. The germline V and J ends were trimmed by 3 bases and 4 bases, with 17 bases remaining between them. CDR1 is DFQATT and CDR2 is SNEGSKA in the germline V gene (reference sequence). The length of the CDR3 is 15 residues. The CDR3, as DNA: TGCAGTGCTAGGAACTTAGGCCGGTGGGCAGATACGCAGTATTTT. Protein product: CSARNLGRWADTQYF.

The chain is built from TRBV7-7 and TRBJ2-3; D possibly corresponds to TRBD2 (6 bases). CDR1 is SSHAT and CDR2 is FNYEAQ in the germline V gene (reference sequence). This CDR3 has 15 residues. V dropped 1 base and J dropped 4 bases, with 12 bases sitting between them. The CDR3 DNA sequence: TGTGCCAGCAGCTTAGGGGCGGGGCCGGCAGATACGCAGTATTTT. Amino acids: CASSLGAGPADTQYF.

This chain connects TRBV4-3 to TRBJ1-3; no definite D call. V lost 0 bases to trimming and J lost 4 bases, with 10 bases between them. The CDR3 is made up of 15 amino acids. CDR1 LGHNA and CDR2 YSLEER come from the germline V gene. CDR3 bases: TGCGCCAGCAGCCAAGATCCAGGAGTAGGAAACACCATATATTTT. Residues: CASSQDPGVGNTIYF.

V is TRBV12-3 or TRBV12-4 and J is TRBJ2-1; TRBD2 is a possible D gene (6 bases). The CDR3 loop spans 16 amino acids. V gave up 7 bases and J gave up 5 bases, with 21 bases separating them. As DNA, the CDR3 is TGTGCCAGCACCCAAGAGAGGGGTGGGGGGAACAATGAGCAGTTCTTC. It is translated as CASTQERGGGNNEQFF.

V usage is TRBV28 and J usage is TRBJ2-5, with 8 bases that match TRBD1. Unmatched junction bases numbered 2, after V lost 4 bases and J lost 1 base. In germline, CDR1 is MDHEN, CDR2 SYDVKM. This CDR3 region has 14 residues. CDR3 residues: CASSWTGTQETQYF. CDR3 bases: TGTGCCAGCAGTTGGACAGGGACCCAAGAGACCCAGTACTTC.

This clonotype has a handful of counts. The rearrangement joins TRBV6-2 or TRBV6-3 to TRBJ1-5, with D uncertain. The CDR3 covers 15 residues. Deletions cut 2 bases from V and 1 base from J, with 9 bases between. Germline V gene sequence: CDR1 MNHEY, CDR2 SVGEGT. CDR3 nucleotide sequence: TGTGCCAGCAGTTACAGCACACTAAGCAATCAGCCCCAGCATTTT. Encoded protein: CASSYSTLSNQPQHF.

The CDR3 DNA sequence: TGTGCTAGTGGTTTGGTAGGATCAGGACCAGTGCAGTACTTC. Translation: CASGLVGSGPVQYF. The chain carries TRBV12-5 and TRBJ2-7; D ambiguous. In germline, CDR1 is LGHNT, CDR2 FRNRAP. The CDR3 consists of 14 residues. The V end lost 0 bases, the J end lost 9 bases, and 15 bases lay between the germline ends.

This clonotype was seen only a few times. V and J are TRBV10-3 and TRBJ2-5; the D is unclear. CDR3 length: 14 residues. Germline CDR1 reads ENHRY; CDR2 reads SYGVKD. V lost 4 bases and J 3 bases, leaving 12 bases between the germline ends. CDR3 region: CAISGGSEKETQYF. CDR3 sequence (DNA): TGTGCCATCAGTGGAGGAAGCGAGAAAGAGACCCAGTACTTC.

This clonotype was counted a few times. The gene calls are TRBV6-5 and TRBJ2-3; D is perhaps TRBD1 (5 bases). Germline lookup yields CDR1 MNHEY and CDR2 SVGAGI. Trimming pared 1 base from V and 6 bases from J, leaving 14 bases between. There are 15 residues in the CDR3. The CDR3 DNA follows: TGTGCCAGCAGTTACTTAGGGGCCACCCAGGATACGCAGTATTTT. Protein sequence: CASSYLGATQDTQYF.

This clonotype was recorded at least ten times. The chain is built from TRBV12-3 or TRBV12-4 and TRBJ1-2; D is uncertain. The CDR3 spans 13 residues. V was shortened by 5 bases and J by 1 base, with 8 bases between the two germline ends. The CDR3 DNA reads as TGTGCCAGCAGTCAGACACTTAACTATGGCTACACCTTC. Protein sequence: CASSQTLNYGYTF.

This clonotype appeared a few times. V gene TRBV6-5 combines with J gene TRBJ1-1; no definite D call. CDR1 and CDR2 (germline): MNHEY, SVGAGI. V lost 5 bases and J 0 bases, leaving 4 bases between the germline ends. The CDR3 extends over 12 amino acids. The DNA for the CDR3 is TGTGCCAGCAGTAACCTGAACACTGAAGCTTTCTTT. Translating gives CASSNLNTEAFF.

The V call is TRBV19, the J call TRBJ1-5; 7 bases match TRBD1. The CDR3 is 16 amino acids. Per germline, CDR1 LNHDA and CDR2 SQIVND (reference sequence). J gave up 1 base and V 3 bases, and 6 bases lay outside the gene matches. The CDR3 DNA follows: TGTGCCAGTAGTATCCTTCTCAGGGGGAGCAATCAGCCCCAGCATTTT. It translates to CASSILLRGSNQPQHF.